The 25 T cell receptor beta chains below were found in one sample sequenced in a study of blood T cell repertoires in COVID-19. Repertoires were generated with immunoSEQ multiplex PCR, while TCRdb's copy carries only in-frame clones and drops some. Here the sample spans around 100,000 clones, around 73% being singletons. Specimen: peripheral blood. The source of these receptors is a man in his 60s with active or convalescent COVID-19.

The DNA of the CDR3 is TGTGCCAGCAGTTTGGGGGGGGTAGGCTCACCCCTCCACTTT. This codes for CASSLGGVGSPLHF. The chain carries TRBV6-5 and TRBJ1-6; TRBD1 might be the D (5 bases). CDR3 length equals 14 residues. The V end was cut by 4 bases, the J end by 10 bases, with 14 bases between. Germline CDR1 MNHEY, CDR2 SVGAGI.

This clone appeared a single time. The chain links TRBV24-1 to TRBJ2-3; TRBD1 is a possible D gene (5 bases). The CDR3 loop spans 13 amino acids. The V gene lost 9 bases and the J gene lost 0 bases, with 9 bases spanning the gap. The V gene's germline CDR1 is KGHDR and CDR2 SFDVKD. The CDR3, as DNA: TGTGCCACCCGACAGACGAGCACAGATACGCAGTATTTT. Its protein is CATRQTSTDTQYF.

The chain uses TRBV10-3 and TRBJ2-7; tentatively, D is TRBD1 (6 bases). CDR1 ENHRY and CDR2 SYGVKD come from the germline V gene. The CDR3 spans 14 residues. The V end was cut by 3 bases, the J end by 2 bases, with 11 bases between. This CDR3 reads CAISEGQHPYEQYF. CDR3 DNA: TGTGCCATCAGTGAAGGACAGCACCCCTACGAGCAGTACTTC.

V and J are TRBV4-2 and TRBJ2-7; perhaps TRBD1 as D (6 bases). V lost 5 bases, J lost 2 bases, and 13 bases lay in between. Germline V gene data show CDR1 as LGHNA and CDR2 as YNFKEQ. The CDR3 consists of 14 residues. The DNA of the CDR3 is TGTGCCAGCAGCTCAGACAGGTTTACCTACGAGCAGTACTTC. This codes for CASSSDRFTYEQYF.

This clone has more than one count but fewer than ten. The V gene is TRBV5-1, the J gene TRBJ2-1; D is unresolved. Germline-derived CDR1 and CDR2 are SGHRS and YFSETQ. This CDR3 comprises 16 residues. V was pared by 4 bases and J by 3 bases, with 17 bases between. The CDR3 nucleotides are TGCGCCAGCAGCCCCCGAAGACAAAGAAACTACAATGAGCAGTTCTTC. It codes for CASSPRRQRNYNEQFF.

This clone is a singleton in its sample. The rearrangement links TRBV11-2 to TRBJ2-5, with 8 nucleotides matching TRBD2. J gave up 4 bases and V 3 bases, and 4 bases lay outside the gene matches. The CDR3 spans 14 residues. Germline V lookup: CDR1 SGHAT, CDR2 FQNNGV. CDR3 sequence reads: CASSFGGGSETQYF. The CDR3 bases are TGTGCCAGCAGCTTCGGGGGGGGGTCAGAGACCCAGTACTTC.

The chain uses TRBV7-9 and TRBJ1-1; possible D gene TRBD1, 6 bases. The germline V and J ends were trimmed by 2 bases and 2 bases, with 12 bases remaining between them. Germline CDR1 reads SEHNR; CDR2 reads FQNEAQ (reference sequence). The length of the CDR3 is 15 residues. The CDR3 sequence: CASSLHGGGNTEAFF. CDR3 DNA sequence: TGTGCCAGCAGCTTACATGGGGGCGGCAACACTGAAGCTTTCTTT.

The chain links TRBV28 to TRBJ2-5, with 8 bases lining up with TRBD1. This CDR3 is 12 amino acids long. V was clipped by 8 bases and J by 5 bases; unmatched bases: 4. CDR1 and CDR2 (germline): MDHEN, SYDVKM. The CDR3 DNA reads TGTGCCAGCGCCGACAGGGGTGAGACCCAGTACTTC. This codes for CASADRGETQYF.

This clone was counted once. In nucleotides, the CDR3 is TGCGCCAGCAGCGGACAGGGGGCTTCAGATACGCAGTATTTT. This encodes CASSGQGASDTQYF. The chain carries TRBV5-1 and TRBJ2-3; 11 nucleotides agree with TRBD1. CDR1 and CDR2 from the germline V gene are SGHRS and YFSETQ. The CDR3 totals 14 residues. Unmatched junction bases numbered 2, after V lost 4 bases and J lost 4 bases.

The V and J genes are TRBV18 and TRBJ2-1, with D possibly TRBD1 on 6 matching bases. CDR3 length: 12 amino acids. Looked up from germline, CDR1 is KGHSH and CDR2 is LQKENI. Trimming pared 4 bases from V and 7 bases from J, leaving 8 bases between. DNA of the CDR3: TGTGCCAGCTCACAAGACAGGAATGAGCAGTTCTTC. Translating it yields CASSQDRNEQFF.

This chain connects TRBV10-3 to TRBJ2-7; 12 bases align to TRBD2. Germline CDR1 reads ENHRY; CDR2 reads SYGVKD. V trimming: 10 bases; J trimming: 7 bases; junction bases outside the gene matches: 23. This CDR3 region has 18 residues. This chain's CDR3 is CATSRGLAGGPSLDEQYV. Written as DNA, the CDR3 is TGTGCCACCTCGAGAGGCCTAGCGGGAGGGCCGAGTCTCGATGAGCAGTACGTC.

This chain uses TRBV7-2 with TRBJ1-2, with TRBD1 matching 11 bases. The CDR3 extends over 15 amino acids. Germline CDR1 SGHTA, CDR2 FQGNSA. Trimming cost V 7 bases and J 4 bases; bases outside gene matches: 8. CDR3 sequence (DNA): TGTGCCAGCATCCCCGGGACAGGGGGTACCTATGGCTACACCTTC. Amino acids: CASIPGTGGTYGYTF.

With regard to this clone: This sample also contains other DNA sequences that code for the same CDR3. The V call is TRBV27, the J call TRBJ1-1, with 8 bases fitting TRBD1. CDR1 and CDR2 from the germline V gene are MNHEY and SMNVEV (reference sequence). The junction had 3 bases not matched to a gene; V was cut back by 4 bases and J by 5 bases. This CDR3 has 13 amino acids. The CDR3 spells CASSYRGETEAFF. For the CDR3, the DNA is TGTGCCAGCAGTTACAGGGGGGAAACTGAAGCTTTCTTT.

The V gene is TRBV11-2, the J gene TRBJ2-1; 11 nucleotides match TRBD2. CDR3 length: 16 residues. CDR1 is SGHAT and CDR2 is FQNNGV in the germline V gene. With 5 bases clipped from V and 3 bases from J, the junction kept 6 bases outside the gene matches. In DNA form, the CDR3 reads TGTGCCAGCAGCGGACGACTAGCGGGGAACTACAATGAGCAGTTCTTC. Translation gives CASSGRLAGNYNEQFF.

The V gene is TRBV7-9, the J gene TRBJ2-1; TRBD2 aligns across 8 bases. The CDR3 totals 15 residues. Germline CDR1 and CDR2: SEHNR and FQNEAQ (reference sequence). Trimming cost V 3 bases and J 5 bases; bases outside gene matches: 6. The CDR3 DNA sequence: TGTGCCAGCAGCTTGAGGTCGGGGGGGAACAATGAGCAGTTCTTC. Its protein is CASSLRSGGNNEQFF.

V gene TRBV15 combines with J gene TRBJ1-1, with a tentative D call TRBD1 (5 bases). The CDR3 runs to 15 residues. Germline V gene data show CDR1 as LNHNV and CDR2 as YYDKDF (reference sequence). Trimming shortened V by 5 bases and J by 4 bases, and 17 bases separated the two germline ends. The CDR3 region is CATSGSGWGVTEAFF. The CDR3 DNA sequence: TGTGCCACCAGCGGGTCCGGCTGGGGGGTCACTGAAGCTTTCTTT.

The chain uses TRBV7-2 and TRBJ2-7; tentatively, D is TRBD2 (6 bases). Per germline, CDR1 SGHTA and CDR2 FQGNSA. V shed 3 bases and J shed 4 bases, with 16 bases lying between them. CDR3 length equals 15 residues. CDR3 sequence reads: CASSLGDGGLYEQYV. The CDR3 DNA is TGTGCCAGCAGCTTGGGGGACGGGGGTTTGTACGAGCAGTACGTC.

This clone is a singleton in its sample. The chain joins TRBV4-3 to TRBJ2-1, with 10 bases lining up with TRBD2. Trimming took 0 bases from V and 5 from J; bases not matched to a gene: 7. CDR1 and CDR2 from the germline V gene are LGHNA and YSLEER. The CDR3 spans 17 residues. This CDR3 reads CASSQDVVAGGNNEQFF. In DNA form, the CDR3 reads TGCGCCAGCAGCCAAGATGTAGTAGCGGGGGGAAACAATGAGCAGTTCTTC.

The V call is TRBV6-1, the J call TRBJ2-4, with a tentative D call TRBD2 (5 bases). The V gene lost 1 base and the J gene lost 2 bases, with 6 bases spanning the gap. Germline V gives CDR1 MNHNS, CDR2 SASEGT. The CDR3 is 14 amino acids. CDR3 bases: TGTGCCAGCAGTGAAGGAGGGACCAAAAACATTCAGTACTTC. This translates into CASSEGGTKNIQYF.

The V and J genes are TRBV4-1 and TRBJ1-3; the match to TRBD1 covers 7 bases. This CDR3 is built from 14 residues. CDR1 MGHRA and CDR2 YSYEKL come from the germline V gene. The V segment lost 6 bases and the J segment 4 bases; nucleotides outside the gene matches: 6. In DNA, the CDR3 is TGCGCCAGCAGTTTCAGACAGGGAGGAAACACCATATATTTT. Its translation: CASSFRQGGNTIYF.

The chain is built from TRBV5-1 and TRBJ1-2; tentatively, D is TRBD1 (6 bases). V lost 0 bases and J 5 bases, leaving 11 bases between the germline ends. This CDR3 has 14 residues. Per the germline V gene, CDR1 is SGHRS and CDR2 is YFSETQ. CDR3 bases: TGCGCCAGCAGCTTGGTCCCAGGGGATTATGGCTACACCTTC. This codes for CASSLVPGDYGYTF.

This clone was found once. CDR3 DNA sequence: TGTGCCAGCAGTGGACAGGGTGAGGTGGGGACCCAGTACTTC. Its protein is CASSGQGEVGTQYF. The chain combines TRBV2 with TRBJ2-5; TRBD1 matches at 7 bases. This CDR3 is built from 14 residues. Per the germline V gene, CDR1 is SNHLY and CDR2 is FYNNEI. J lost 7 bases, V lost 4 bases, and 9 bases had no gene match. The whole variable domain, filled in from reference TRBV2 and TRBJ2-5, reads EPEVTQTPSHQVTQMGQEVILRCVPISNHLYFYWYRQILGQKVEFLVSFYNNEISEKSEIFDDQFSVERPDGSNFTLKIRSTKLEDSAMYFCASSGQGEVGTQYFGPGTRLLVL.

The chain links TRBV9 to TRBJ2-7; 7 bases are a match to TRBD1. Trimming removed 2 bases from V and 3 bases from J; junction bases left unmatched: 5. CDR1 is SGDLS and CDR2 is YYNGEE in the germline V gene. This CDR3 is 14 amino acids long. The CDR3 coding sequence is TGTGCCAGCAGCGTCGACAGGGTAGGCTACGAGCAGTACTTC. This gives the protein CASSVDRVGYEQYF.

A single count supports this clone. J is TRBJ2-5 and V is TRBV28, with D maybe TRBD1 (5 bases). Trimming took 2 bases from V and 3 from J, leaving 10 bases between them. CDR1 and CDR2 (germline): MDHEN, SYDVKM. This CDR3 spans 14 amino acids. Here the CDR3 reads CASSLVSREETQYF. DNA of the CDR3: TGTGCCAGCAGTTTAGTGTCCAGGGAAGAGACCCAGTACTTC.

The rearrangement joins TRBV21-1 to TRBJ2-7; the DNA was not used to check the table's D call, TRBD2. TRBV21-1 is labeled a pseudogene. The CDR3 has 16 residues. CDR3 residues: CASSHRGLAGAYEQYV. The CDR3 DNA reads as TGTGCCAGCAGCCATAGGGGACTAGCGGGAGCCTACGAGCAGTACGTC.